This passage covers 20 T cell receptor beta chains from one sample sequenced in a study of shared clonotypes between healthy human individuals (dated by TCRdb to 2020 to 2021). The library was generated by the immunoSEQ multiplex PCR assay. TCRdb took over this immuneACCESS table, retaining in-frame rearrangements with V and J assigned. Such tables are incomplete; in checked studies, under half of the missing clones stem from an unresolved V gene, and the remainder is unexplained. The sample has about 2.1 million clones on record, 93% of them singletons. The ten biggest clones cover around 1.7% of the sample. CD8 naive samples were obtained by positive selection for CCR7 among CD45RO-negative cells, yielding a CD45RA+CCR7+ population from which TemRA cells were excluded. Sequencing was done on a sample of naive CD8+ T cells from PBMCs. The cell subset or site tag for this specimen amounts to: CD45RA+CCR7+. These receptors were taken from a man aged 18 to 35 in good health. Some clones in this sample may be carry-over from other donors' samples.

This chain joins TRBV14 and TRBJ2-3, with D possibly matching TRBD2 (6 bases). The CDR3 sequence is 16 residues long. The germline CDR1 and CDR2 sequences are SGHDN and FVKESK. V was clipped by 4 bases and J by 0 bases, with 14 bases between them. In DNA, the CDR3 is TGTGCCAGCAGCCCCCCTGGGGGGTTGAGCACAGATACGCAGTATTTT. It specifies CASSPPGGLSTDTQYF.

The rearrangement uses TRBV2 and TRBJ2-7; weak D call: TRBD1 (5 bases). V dropped 3 bases and J dropped 2 bases, with 14 bases sitting between them. The CDR3 has 15 residues. In germline, CDR1 is SNHLY, CDR2 FYNNEI. The DNA for the CDR3 is TGTGCCAGCAGTGATCTCGGCGGACAAACCTACGAGCAGTACTTC. It encodes CASSDLGGQTYEQYF. Complete variable domain (other parts from reference TRBV2 and TRBJ2-7): EPEVTQTPSHQVTQMGQEVILRCVPISNHLYFYWYRQILGQKVEFLVSFYNNEISEKSEIFDDQFSVERPDGSNFTLKIRSTKLEDSAMYFCASSDLGGQTYEQYFGPGTRLTVT.

The V and J genes are TRBV27 and TRBJ1-1, with 7 bases fitting TRBD1. The V gene's germline CDR1 is MNHEY and CDR2 SMNVEV (reference sequence). After removal of 6 bases from V and 4 bases from J, the junction contained 8 bases not matched to a gene. The CDR3 consists of 14 residues. The CDR3 DNA sequence: TGTGCCAGCAGGTTACAGGGGCTAATCACTGAAGCTTTCTTT. It encodes CASRLQGLITEAFF.

The CDR3 protein is CATARDSDTDTQYF. In DNA, the CDR3 is TGTGCCACGGCGCGGGACAGCGACACAGATACGCAGTATTTT. The chain joins TRBV7-9 to TRBJ2-3, with a weak D call TRBD1 (7 bases). This CDR3 is 14 amino acids long. Trimming took 10 bases from V and 2 from J, leaving 16 bases between them. Germline V CDR1 and CDR2: SEHNR, FQNEAQ (reference sequence).

As to this clone: Other nucleotide sequences in the sample specify the same CDR3. The CDR3 loop is CASSYGFTYEQYF. CDR3 nucleotide sequence: TGTGCCAGCAGTTACGGGTTCACCTACGAGCAGTACTTC. The gene calls are TRBV27 and TRBJ2-7; the D is unclear. Germline V lookup: CDR1 MNHEY, CDR2 SMNVEV (reference sequence). The CDR3 is 13 amino acids. V was pared by 4 bases and J by 2 bases, with 9 bases between.

The chain joins TRBV27 to TRBJ2-5; D possibly corresponds to TRBD1 (5 bases). The germline V gene encodes CDR1 MNHEY and CDR2 SMNVEV (reference sequence). The CDR3 covers 15 residues. Trimming stripped 5 bases from V and 5 bases from J, with 18 bases between. In nucleotides, the CDR3 is TGTGCCAGCAGTGGGGAAAGGGGCTATTTGGAGACCCAGTACTTC. Translated: CASSGERGYLETQYF.

Notes on this clone: Other DNA sequences within the sample encode an identical CDR3. The CDR3 nucleotides are TGTGCCAGCAGTTACGGAGTCGGTAGCTCCTACGAGCAGTACTTC. It encodes CASSYGVGSSYEQYF. The chain joins TRBV6-5 to TRBJ2-7; D gene unclear. The CDR3 consists of 15 residues. Trimming left V 2 bases short and J 0 bases short, with 11 bases between. CDR1 and CDR2 from the germline V gene are MNHEY and SVGAGI.

This chain uses TRBV27 with TRBJ2-7, with a weak D call TRBD2 (5 bases). Trimming cost V 5 bases and J 3 bases, with 17 bases left between them. CDR3 length: 15 residues. Germline CDR1 and CDR2: MNHEY and SMNVEV (reference sequence). In nucleotides, the CDR3 is TGTGCCAGCAGTCTATTGAGAGAGGGAGACTACGAGCAGTACTTC. This translates into CASSLLREGDYEQYF.

This clone was seen once. The chain combines TRBV27 with TRBJ2-1, with 11 bases that match TRBD2. CDR3 size: 16 residues. V lost 7 bases, J lost 4 bases, and 9 bases stayed unmatched. Germline CDR1 is MNHEY and CDR2 is SMNVEV (reference sequence). In DNA, the CDR3 is TGTGCCAGCACTCTACTAGCGGGAGACGCATACAATGAGCAGTTCTTC. This codes for CASTLLAGDAYNEQFF.

The chain employs TRBV4-1 and TRBJ2-2; 9 bases fit TRBD1. This CDR3 is 17 amino acids long. CDR1 is MGHRA and CDR2 is YSYEKL in the germline V gene. J lost 6 bases, V lost 2 bases, and 10 bases had no gene match. The CDR3 protein is CASSQTPGQGFPGELFF. The CDR3 coding sequence is TGCGCCAGCAGCCAAACTCCGGGACAGGGATTCCCCGGGGAGCTGTTTTTT.

This chain connects TRBV7-9 to TRBJ1-1, with a weak D call TRBD1 (6 bases). Trimming removed 4 bases at V and 10 bases at J, with 16 bases between. Germline assignment: CDR1 SEHNR and CDR2 FQNEAQ (reference sequence). The CDR3 loop spans 13 amino acids. CDR3 bases: TGTGCCAGCAGCTCCGGTCGGGGGGCCGGAGCTTTCTTT. It specifies CASSSGRGAGAFF. The full variable domain, rest sourced from reference TRBV7-9 and TRBJ1-1, is DTGVSQNPRHKITKRGQNVTFRCDPISEHNRLYWYRQTLGQGPEFLTYFQNEAQLEKSRLLSDRFSAERPKGSFSTLEIQRTEQGDSAMYLCASSSGRGAGAFFGQGTRLTVV.

The chain uses TRBV10-2 and TRBJ2-7, with D tentatively TRBD1 (5 bases). The CDR3 extends over 15 amino acids. Trimming pared 8 bases from V and 6 bases from J, leaving 23 bases between. Germline V lookup: CDR1 WSHSY, CDR2 SAAADI. CDR3 sequence reads: CASSSQGSGFAEQYF. The CDR3 coding sequence is TGCGCCAGCTCCAGTCAGGGAAGTGGGTTCGCCGAGCAGTACTTC.

The chain uses TRBV7-9 and TRBJ2-7; possibly TRBD1 or TRBD2 for D (5 bases each). The V end was cut by 7 bases, the J end by 2 bases, with 24 bases between. The CDR3 has 17 amino acids. Germline V gene data show CDR1 as SEHNR and CDR2 as FQNEAQ (reference sequence). The CDR3 DNA sequence: TGTGCCAGCACCGCGAGAGCGGACATAGGGGCTACCTACGAGCAGTACTTC. Residues: CASTARADIGATYEQYF.

The chain has TRBV19 and TRBJ2-7, with 9 bases matching TRBD1. V lost 5 bases, J lost 3 bases, and 2 bases stayed unmatched. Germline V lookup: CDR1 LNHDA, CDR2 SQIVND (reference sequence). The CDR3 extends over 13 amino acids. Here the CDR3 reads CASSLTGGYEQYF. CDR3 bases: TGTGCCAGTAGTCTGACAGGGGGCTACGAGCAGTACTTC.

The V and J genes are TRBV27 and TRBJ2-3, with D perhaps TRBD1 or TRBD2 (5 bases each). This CDR3 is built from 15 residues. Trimming removed 0 bases from V and 6 bases from J, with 13 bases in between. The V gene's germline CDR1 is MNHEY and CDR2 SMNVEV (reference sequence). The CDR3 is CASSLSRGAGDTQYF. The CDR3 region has the DNA TGTGCCAGCAGTTTATCGAGGGGTGCCGGGGATACGCAGTATTTT.

V is TRBV7-9 and J is TRBJ2-1, with D unclear. This CDR3 has 15 residues. Germline CDR1 reads SEHNR; CDR2 reads FQNEAQ (reference sequence). Between the trimmed V and J ends, which lost 5 bases and 3 bases, there was a span of 14 bases. The chain's CDR3 is CASSKEAYGYNEQFF. The CDR3 region has the DNA TGTGCCAGCAGCAAAGAGGCGTACGGCTACAATGAGCAGTTCTTC.

This chain links TRBV25-1 with TRBJ2-7; unclear D gene. V was clipped by 1 base and J by 6 bases, with 10 bases between them. Germline CDR1 reads MGHDK; CDR2 reads SYGVNS. This CDR3 comprises 13 residues. The CDR3 sequence is CASSESGNLEQYF. CDR3 bases: TGTGCCAGCAGTGAATCTGGTAATCTCGAGCAGTACTTC.

V and J are TRBV10-3 and TRBJ1-6; D call uncertain. The V end lost 10 bases, the J end lost 7 bases, and 8 bases lay between the germline ends. Germline V gene lookup returns CDR1 ENHRY and CDR2 SYGVKD. CDR3 length equals 11 residues. The CDR3 loop is CASGANSPLHF. CDR3 nucleotides: TGTGCCAGCGGAGCAAATTCACCCCTCCACTTT.

The CDR3 sequence is CASSTGMWDTQYF. The CDR3 coding sequence is TGTGCCAGCAGTACAGGGATGTGGGATACGCAGTATTTT. The chain is built from TRBV27 and TRBJ2-3; TRBD1 might be the D (6 bases). The CDR3 is 13 residues long. CDR1 is MNHEY, CDR2 SMNVEV, per germline (reference sequence). The germline V and J ends were trimmed by 5 bases and 6 bases, with 12 bases remaining between them.

This clone was counted between two and nine times. This chain connects TRBV14 to TRBJ1-2; 9 bases match TRBD1. The J segment lost 5 bases and the V segment lost 5 bases, leaving 6 bases of the junction unmatched. The CDR3 is 14 residues long. Germline-derived CDR1 and CDR2 are SGHDN and FVKESK. The CDR3 coding sequence is TGTGCCAGCAGCTCGCACAGGGGGCCTTATGGCTACACCTTC. The encoded protein is CASSSHRGPYGYTF.